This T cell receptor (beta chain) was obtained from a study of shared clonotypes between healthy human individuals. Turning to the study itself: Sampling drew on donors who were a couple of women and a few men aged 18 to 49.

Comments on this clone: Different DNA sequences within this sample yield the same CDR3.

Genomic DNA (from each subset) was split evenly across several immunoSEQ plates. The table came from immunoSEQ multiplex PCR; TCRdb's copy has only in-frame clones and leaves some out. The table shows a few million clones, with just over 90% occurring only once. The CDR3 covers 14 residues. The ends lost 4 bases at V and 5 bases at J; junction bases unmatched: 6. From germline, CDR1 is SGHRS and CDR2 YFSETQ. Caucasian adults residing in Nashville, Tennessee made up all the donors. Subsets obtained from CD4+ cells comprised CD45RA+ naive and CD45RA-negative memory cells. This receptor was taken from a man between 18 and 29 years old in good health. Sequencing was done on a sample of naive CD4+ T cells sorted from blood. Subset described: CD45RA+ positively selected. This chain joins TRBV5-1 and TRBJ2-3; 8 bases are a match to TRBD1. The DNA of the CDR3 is TGCGCCAGCAGCCCTCAGGGGGCAGGAGATACGCAGTATTTT. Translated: CASSPQGAGDTQYF.